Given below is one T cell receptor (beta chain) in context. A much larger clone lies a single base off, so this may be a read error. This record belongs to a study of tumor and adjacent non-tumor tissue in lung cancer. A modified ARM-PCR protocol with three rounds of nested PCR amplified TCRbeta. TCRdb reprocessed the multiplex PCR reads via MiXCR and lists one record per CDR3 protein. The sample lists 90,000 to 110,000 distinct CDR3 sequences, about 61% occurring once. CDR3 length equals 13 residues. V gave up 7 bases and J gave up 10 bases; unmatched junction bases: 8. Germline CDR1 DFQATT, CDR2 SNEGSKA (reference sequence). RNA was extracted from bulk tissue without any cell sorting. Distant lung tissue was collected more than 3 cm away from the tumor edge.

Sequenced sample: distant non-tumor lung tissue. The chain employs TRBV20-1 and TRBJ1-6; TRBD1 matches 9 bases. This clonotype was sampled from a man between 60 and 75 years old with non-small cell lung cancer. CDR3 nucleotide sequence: TGCAGTGTTAGGGACAGGGTAGGCTCACCCCTCCACTTT. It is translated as CSVRDRVGSPLHF.